This record covers a single TCR beta chain. Its matching antigen is unknown. CDR3 size: 16 residues. V was clipped by 4 bases and J by 0 bases, with 10 bases between them. CDR1 and CDR2 (germline): MNHEY, SVGAGI. The sample originates from a study of T cell repertoires in cytomegalovirus infection. MiXCR, run by TCRdb on the reads, gives a single entry per CDR3 protein. The profile shows around 750,000 distinct CDR3 sequences, roughly 33% of them singletons. This TCR was sampled from a human donor in good health (CMV status not recorded). Some clones in this sample may be carry-over from other donors' samples. This material consisted of cultured CD8+ T cells from PBMCs, taken from culture after CMV antigen stimulation. The chain joins TRBV6-5 to TRBJ1-6; D ambiguous. Written as DNA, the CDR3 is TGTGCCAGCAGTTCGGACGGATTCTCCTATAATTCACCCCTCCACTTT. Residues: CASSSDGFSYNSPLHF.